These 13 T cell receptor beta chains were sequenced from one sample in a study of T cell changes during pregnancy in multiple sclerosis. Generated by immunoSEQ multiplex PCR, the TCRdb table keeps only in-frame clones and is missing some. The table includes 48,000 or so clones, 88% detected once. The source material was CD4+ T cells from peripheral blood mononuclear cells, sampled in the second trimester of pregnancy. The receptors originated from a female donor with multiple sclerosis, enrolled in a pregnancy study.

The chain links TRBV27 to TRBJ2-2; D remains unclear. From germline, CDR1 is MNHEY and CDR2 SMNVEV (reference sequence). Trimming left V 0 bases short and J 5 bases short, with 4 bases between. This CDR3 is built from 13 residues. CDR3 amino acids: CASSLSRTGELFF. The CDR3 coding sequence is TGTGCCAGCAGTTTATCGCGGACCGGGGAGCTGTTTTTT.

The chain recombines TRBV4-1 with TRBJ1-2, with no clear D. The CDR3 loop spans 14 amino acids. The germline V and J ends were trimmed by 0 bases and 4 bases, with 9 bases remaining between them. CDR1 is MGHRA, CDR2 YSYEKL, per germline. The CDR3 sequence is CASSQEYNGYGYTF. For the CDR3, the DNA is TGCGCCAGCAGCCAAGAGTATAACGGCTATGGCTACACCTTC.

V and J are TRBV7-9 and TRBJ2-5; D unresolved. This CDR3 contains 15 residues. The V and J ends lost 1 base and 2 bases respectively, with 11 bases between them. In germline, CDR1 is SEHNR, CDR2 FQNEAQ (reference sequence). The CDR3: CASSLGLQQQETQYF. CDR3 DNA sequence: TGTGCCAGCAGCTTAGGTCTACAGCAACAAGAGACCCAGTACTTC.

The chain has TRBV2 and TRBJ2-7; possible D gene TRBD1, 6 bases. Trimming left V 6 bases short and J 6 bases short, with 9 bases between. This CDR3 contains 11 residues. Germline V gene lookup returns CDR1 SNHLY and CDR2 FYNNEI. In DNA form, the CDR3 reads TGTGCCAGCAGAACAGGGATCGAGCAGTACTTC. This codes for CASRTGIEQYF.

The chain joins TRBV10-1 to TRBJ2-5, with 12 bases fitting TRBD2. J gave up 0 bases and V 3 bases, and 5 bases lay outside the gene matches. This CDR3 is 17 amino acids long. CDR1 and CDR2 from the germline V gene are WNHNN and SYGVQD (reference sequence). CDR3 coding DNA: TGCGCCAGCAGTGATGGACTAGCGGGATCGTACCAAGAGACCCAGTACTTC. Protein sequence: CASSDGLAGSYQETQYF.

The CDR3 loop reads CAISVSGYGSPQHF. CDR3 DNA sequence: TGTGCCATCAGTGTTTCAGGGTATGGGTCGCCCCAGCATTTT. The chain employs TRBV10-3 and TRBJ1-5, with D possibly TRBD1 on 5 matching bases. Germline V lookup: CDR1 ENHRY, CDR2 SYGVKD. The V end was cut by 4 bases, the J end by 9 bases, with 16 bases between. CDR3 size: 14 residues.

This rearrangement joins TRBV18 to TRBJ1-1; D is undetermined. Germline loops: CDR1 KGHSH, CDR2 LQKENI. The V end lost 7 bases, the J end lost 0 bases, and 9 bases lay between the germline ends. The CDR3 totals 13 residues. The CDR3 spells CASWQDMNTEAFF. The CDR3 bases are TGTGCCAGCTGGCAGGATATGAACACTGAAGCTTTCTTT.

The J gene is TRBJ2-1, the V gene TRBV18, with TRBD2 matching over 7 bases. The CDR3 sequence is 16 residues long. Germline CDR1 is KGHSH and CDR2 is LQKENI. Trimming took 0 bases from V and 1 from J; bases not matched to a gene: 3. CDR3 loop: CASSPPQGGSYNEQFF. The CDR3 coding sequence is TGTGCCAGCTCACCACCGCAGGGAGGGTCCTACAATGAGCAGTTCTTC.

DNA of the CDR3: TGTGCCAGCAGCTTTGGGCAGGGGGCATACAATGAGCAGTTCTTC. It codes for CASSFGQGAYNEQFF. V gene TRBV11-1 combines with J gene TRBJ2-1, with 8 positions matching TRBD1. Germline CDR1 is SGHAT and CDR2 is FQDESV (reference sequence). J gave up 4 bases and V 3 bases, and 5 bases lay outside the gene matches. The CDR3 length is 15 residues.

This chain links TRBV11-3 with TRBJ2-7; D ambiguous. Between the trimmed V and J ends, which lost 0 bases and 1 base, there was a span of 7 bases. Germline assignment: CDR1 SGHNT and CDR2 YENEEA. This CDR3 contains 14 residues. The CDR3 sequence: CASSLDHKSYEQYF. The CDR3 DNA reads TGTGCCAGCAGCTTAGACCACAAGTCCTACGAGCAGTACTTC.

A few counts support this clone. CDR3 protein: CASSLYQGEAFF. DNA for the CDR3: TGTGCCAGCAGCTTGTACCAGGGGGAAGCTTTCTTT. The V call is TRBV5-6, the J call TRBJ1-1, with TRBD1 as a possible D gene (6 bases). The germline V and J ends were trimmed by 1 base and 8 bases, with 9 bases remaining between them. CDR1 is SGHDT, CDR2 YYEEEE, per germline. The CDR3 contains 12 residues.

This clone was seen just once. V usage is TRBV7-9 and J usage is TRBJ2-3; D possibly corresponds to TRBD1 (5 bases). The CDR3 loop spans 16 amino acids. V was pared by 3 bases and J by 4 bases, with 17 bases between. CDR1 and CDR2 from the germline V gene are SEHNR and FQNEAQ (reference sequence). CDR3 residues: CASSFFRHRGADTQYF. The CDR3 DNA reads as TGTGCCAGCAGCTTTTTTCGGCATAGGGGCGCAGATACGCAGTATTTT. Full variable domain (outside the CDR3, taken from reference TRBV7-9 and TRBJ2-3): DTGVSQNPRHKITKRGQNVTFRCDPISEHNRLYWYRQTLGQGPEFLTYFQNEAQLEKSRLLSDRFSAERPKGSFSTLEIQRTEQGDSAMYLCASSFFRHRGADTQYFGPGTRLTVL.

The chain recombines TRBV7-9 with TRBJ1-2, with 12 bases aligning to TRBD1. CDR3 length: 16 amino acids. Germline CDR1 SEHNR, CDR2 FQNEAQ (reference sequence). After removal of 5 bases from V and 5 bases from J, the junction contained 9 bases not matched to a gene. CDR3 DNA sequence: TGTGCCAGCAGCCGGGGACAGGGGGCTTTGGAATATGGCTACACCTTC. This codes for CASSRGQGALEYGYTF.